This T cell receptor (beta chain) was recorded in a study of identical twins' blood T cells. In its sample, this clonotype was seen a few times. Antigen specificity is unknown. TCRdb reanalysed the 5' RACE reads using MiXCR and keeps one entry per CDR3 protein. The sample lists a few hundred thousand distinct CDR3 sequences, around 30% seen once, with about 6.1% in the top ten. The CDR3 contains 16 residues. CDR1 MNHEY and CDR2 SVGAGI come from the germline V gene. V gave up 4 bases and J gave up 4 bases; unmatched junction bases: 4. Donors were six healthy women in three monozygous twin pairs. Study findings and constraints: Abundant TCRbeta CDR3s overlapped more between twins than with unrelated donors.

The sample taken for sequencing was PBMCs. The sequence was obtained from a woman aged 18-49 years in good health. The chain uses TRBV6-5 and TRBJ2-2; 12 nucleotides align to TRBD2. CDR3 bases: TGTGCCAGCAGTTCCTGGACTAGCGGGGCCACCGGGGAGCTGTTTTTT. Protein sequence: CASSSWTSGATGELFF.